This T cell receptor (beta chain) was captured in a study of control samples from healthy donors and cancer patients. CDR1 is SGHRS, CDR2 YFSETQ, per germline. The V end was cut by 2 bases, the J end by 3 bases, with 18 bases between. The CDR3 is 16 amino acids. Measured with immunoSEQ multiplex PCR; TCRdb has only the in-frame clones, and not every one. The sample gives 53,000 or so clones, approximately 90% of which show up once; over 13% is in the top ten. The sample consisted of PBMCs. This TCR came from a man between 60 and 75 years old with head and neck cancer. V usage is TRBV5-1 and J usage is TRBJ2-7; the D gene is possibly TRBD1 (6 bases). CDR3 DNA: TGCGCCAGCAGCTTACAACCCTTAGGACAGAACTACGAGCAGTACTTC. This gives the protein CASSLQPLGQNYEQYF.